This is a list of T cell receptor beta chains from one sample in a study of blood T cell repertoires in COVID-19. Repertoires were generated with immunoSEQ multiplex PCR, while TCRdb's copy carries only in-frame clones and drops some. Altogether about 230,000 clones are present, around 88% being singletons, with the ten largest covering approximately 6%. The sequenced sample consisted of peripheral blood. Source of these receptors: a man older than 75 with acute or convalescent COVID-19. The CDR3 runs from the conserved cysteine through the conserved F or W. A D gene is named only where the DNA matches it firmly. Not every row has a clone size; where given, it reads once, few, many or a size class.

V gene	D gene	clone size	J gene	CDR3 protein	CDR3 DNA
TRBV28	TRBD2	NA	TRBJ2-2	CASSPSGGFTGELFF	TGTGCCAGCAGCCCTTCGGGAGGGTTTACCGGGGAGCTGTTTTTT
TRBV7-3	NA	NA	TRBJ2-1	CASSSVSGSYNEQFF	TGTGCCAGCAGCTCCGTGAGCGGGTCCTACAATGAGCAGTTCTTC
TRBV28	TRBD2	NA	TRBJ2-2	CASSIGTSGILVGELFF	TGTGCCAGCAGTATTGGGACTAGCGGGATTCTTGTCGGGGAGCTGTTTTTT
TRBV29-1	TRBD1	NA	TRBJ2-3	CSVRYGTALTDTQYF	TGCAGCGTGAGGTACGGGACAGCGTTGACAGATACGCAGTATTTT
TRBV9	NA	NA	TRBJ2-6	CASSVGGLLSGANVLTF	TGTGCCAGCAGCGTAGGAGGCTTACTCTCTGGGGCCAACGTCCTGACTTTC
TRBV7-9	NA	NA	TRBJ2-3	CASSLALVDTQYF	TGTGCCAGCAGCTTAGCCTTAGTTGATACGCAGTATTTT
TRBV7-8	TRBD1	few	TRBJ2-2	CASSYGTGGAAGELFF	TGTGCCAGCAGCTACGGGACAGGGGGCGCGGCCGGGGAGCTGTTTTTT
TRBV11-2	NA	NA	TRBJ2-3	CASSLSNRDTQYF	TGTGCCAGCAGCCTCTCAAATCGGGATACGCAGTATTTT
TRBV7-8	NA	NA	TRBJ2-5	CASRGRDQETQYF	TGTGCCAGCAGGGGGCGGGATCAAGAGACCCAGTACTTC
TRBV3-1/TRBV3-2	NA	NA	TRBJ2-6	CASSPGSISGANVLTF	TGTGCCAGCAGCCCAGGGTCAATCTCTGGGGCCAACGTCCTGACTTTC
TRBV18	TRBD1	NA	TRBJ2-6	CASSPKTLQGAGSGANVLTF	TGTGCCAGCTCACCCAAAACTCTACAGGGGGCCGGGTCTGGGGCCAACGTCCTGACTTTC
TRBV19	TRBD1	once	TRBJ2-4	CASKEDRAKNIQYF	TGTGCCAGTAAAGAGGACAGGGCCAAAAACATTCAGTACTTC
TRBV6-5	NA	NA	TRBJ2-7	CASSYRDRNYEQYF	TGTGCCAGCAGTTACAGAGACAGGAACTACGAGCAGTACTTC
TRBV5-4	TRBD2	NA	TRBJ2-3	CASSWNSGTSENTQYF	TGTGCCAGCAGCTGGAACTCCGGGACTAGCGAGAATACGCAGTATTTT
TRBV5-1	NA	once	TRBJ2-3	CASSLHRDTSGTQYF	TGCGCCAGCAGCTTGCACAGGGATACATCAGGGACGCAGTATTTT
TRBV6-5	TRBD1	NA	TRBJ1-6	CASTPGQGFSPLHF	TGTGCCAGCACCCCGGGACAGGGATTTTCACCCCTCCACTTT
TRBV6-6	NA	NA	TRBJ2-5	CASSSAETQYF	TGTGCCAGCAGCTCCGCGGAGACCCAGTACTTC
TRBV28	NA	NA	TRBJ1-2	CASSLGGVYYGYTF	TGTGCCAGCAGTTTGGGGGGGGTATATTACGGCTACACCTTC
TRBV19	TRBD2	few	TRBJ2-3	CASRTASGRGTDTQYF	TGTGCCAGTAGAACGGCTAGCGGGAGGGGCACAGATACGCAGTATTTT
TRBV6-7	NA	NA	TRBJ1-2	CASWGDGYGYTF	TGTGCCAGCTGGGGGGACGGCTATGGCTACACCTTC
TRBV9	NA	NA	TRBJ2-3	CASSVDKISTDTQYF	TGTGCCAGCAGCGTGGACAAAATTAGCACAGATACGCAGTATTTT
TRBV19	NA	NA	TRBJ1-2	CASSLPGSPYGYTF	TGTGCCAGTAGTCTACCAGGGTCCCCCTATGGCTACACCTTC
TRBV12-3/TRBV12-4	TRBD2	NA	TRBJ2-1	CASSFSGGNEQFF	TGTGCCAGCAGTTTTAGCGGGGGGAATGAGCAGTTCTTC
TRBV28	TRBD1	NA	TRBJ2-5	CASSYRTGGRETQYF	TGTGCCAGCAGTTACCGGACAGGGGGAAGGGAGACCCAGTACTTC
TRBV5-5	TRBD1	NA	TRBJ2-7	CASSPPDRVPYEQYF	TGTGCCAGCAGCCCACCCGACAGGGTTCCCTACGAGCAGTACTTC
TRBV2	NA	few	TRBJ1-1	CASTGNTEAFF	TGTGCCAGTACAGGGAACACTGAAGCTTTCTTT
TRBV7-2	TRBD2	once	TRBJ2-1	CASSGLAGGWEQFF	TGTGCCAGCAGCGGCCTAGCGGGAGGGTGGGAGCAGTTCTTC
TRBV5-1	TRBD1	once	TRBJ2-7	CASSFSLGQGAQEQYF	TGCGCCAGCAGCTTTAGCCTGGGACAGGGGGCGCAGGAGCAGTACTTC
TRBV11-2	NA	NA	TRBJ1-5	CASSLAGSSNQPQHF	TGTGCCAGCAGCTTAGCGGGGTCTAGCAATCAGCCCCAGCATTTT
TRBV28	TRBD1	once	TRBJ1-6	CASSVNRGPNSPLHF	TGTGCCAGCAGTGTCAACAGGGGGCCTAATTCACCCCTCCACTTT
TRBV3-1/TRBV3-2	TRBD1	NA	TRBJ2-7	CASSQTGSYEQYF	TGTGCCAGCAGCCAGACAGGGTCCTACGAGCAGTACTTC
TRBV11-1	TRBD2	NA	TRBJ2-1	CASSLGLAGVNEQFF	TGTGCCAGCAGCTTGGGACTAGCGGGAGTAAATGAGCAGTTCTTC
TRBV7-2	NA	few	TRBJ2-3	CASSFLPSTDTQYF	TGTGCCAGCAGCTTTCTTCCTAGCACAGATACGCAGTATTTT
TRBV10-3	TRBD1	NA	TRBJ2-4	CAIRGGQGAENIQYF	TGTGCCATCAGGGGGGGACAGGGGGCCGAAAACATTCAGTACTTC
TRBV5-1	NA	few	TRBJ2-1	CASSLPGNNEQFF	TGCGCCAGCAGCTTGCCAGGGAACAATGAGCAGTTCTTC
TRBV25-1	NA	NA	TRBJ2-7	CASRGQGRKFYEQYF	TGTGCCAGCAGAGGCCAGGGCCGCAAGTTCTACGAGCAGTACTTC
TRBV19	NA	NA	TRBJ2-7	CASKVSDSVTYEQYF	TGTGCCAGTAAGGTTTCTGACAGCGTAACCTACGAGCAGTACTTC
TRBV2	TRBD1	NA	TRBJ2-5	CAIGKGGAETQYF	TGTGCCATTGGAAAAGGGGGCGCAGAGACCCAGTACTTC
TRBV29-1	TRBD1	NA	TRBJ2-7	CSARDSTYEQYF	TGCAGCGCCCGGGACAGTACCTACGAGCAGTACTTC
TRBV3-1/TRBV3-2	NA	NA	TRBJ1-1	CASSRPGAMNTEAFF	TGTGCCAGCAGCCGACCTGGGGCGATGAACACTGAAGCTTTCTTT
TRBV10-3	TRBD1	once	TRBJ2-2	CAIRITGGPGELFF	TGTGCCATCAGGATTACAGGGGGCCCCGGGGAGCTGTTTTTT
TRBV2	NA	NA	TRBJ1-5	CAGNEGASNQPQHF	TGTGCCGGCAACGAGGGCGCGAGCAATCAGCCCCAGCATTTT
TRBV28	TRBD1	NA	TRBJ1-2	CASKAGGANYGYTF	TGTGCCAGCAAGGCAGGGGGAGCCAACTATGGCTACACCTTC
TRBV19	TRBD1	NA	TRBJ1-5	CASVTGGRSQPQHF	TGTGCCAGCGTGACAGGGGGAAGGAGTCAGCCCCAGCATTTT
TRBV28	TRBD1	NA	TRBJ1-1	CAGRNRGRLNTEAFF	TGTGCCGGCAGGAACAGGGGCCGTCTGAACACTGAAGCTTTCTTT
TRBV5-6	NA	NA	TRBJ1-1	CASSPLSPDGGQAFF	TGTGCCAGCAGCCCCCTTTCCCCCGACGGTGGGCAGGCTTTCTTT
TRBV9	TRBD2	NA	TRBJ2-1	CASSRSGGPGNEQFF	TGTGCCAGCAGCCGTTCGGGGGGGCCGGGCAATGAGCAGTTCTTC
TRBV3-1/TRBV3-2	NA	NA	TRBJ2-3	CASAAAADTQYF	TGTGCCAGCGCGGCAGCAGCAGATACGCAGTATTTT
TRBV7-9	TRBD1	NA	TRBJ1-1	CASSSQGDTEAFF	TGTGCCAGCAGCTCACAGGGGGACACTGAAGCTTTCTTT